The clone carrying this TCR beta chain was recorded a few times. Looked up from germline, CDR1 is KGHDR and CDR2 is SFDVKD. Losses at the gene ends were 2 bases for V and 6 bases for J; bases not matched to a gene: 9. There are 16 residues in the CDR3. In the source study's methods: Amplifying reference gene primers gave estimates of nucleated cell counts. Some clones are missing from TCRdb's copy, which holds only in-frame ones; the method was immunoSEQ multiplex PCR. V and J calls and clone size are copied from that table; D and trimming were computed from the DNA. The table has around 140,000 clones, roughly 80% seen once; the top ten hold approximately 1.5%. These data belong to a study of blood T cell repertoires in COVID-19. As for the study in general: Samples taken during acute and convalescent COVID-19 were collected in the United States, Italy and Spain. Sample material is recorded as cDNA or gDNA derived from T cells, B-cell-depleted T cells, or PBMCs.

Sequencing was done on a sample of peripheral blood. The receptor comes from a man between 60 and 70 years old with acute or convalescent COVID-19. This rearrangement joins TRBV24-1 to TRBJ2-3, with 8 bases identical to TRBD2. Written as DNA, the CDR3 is TGTGCCACCAGTGATTCGGATAGCGGGATGAGGGATACGCAGTATTTT. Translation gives CATSDSDSGMRDTQYF.